The sequence of this T cell receptor beta chain was determined in a study of T cell clonotyping in hematopoietic cell transplantation. The overall study: Cytoreduction preceded collection of pretransplant recipient samples.

The sample's time point: recipient sample about 28 days before transplant, after cytoreduction. Recipient blood drawn about 28 days pretransplant and days 30, 100, 180 after. As to this clone: Its antigen remains unidentified.

General observations from the study: CD4 and CD8 repertoire contributions could not be separated without sorting. After transplant, recipient diversity fell while pathologically expanded clonotypes grew through day 180.

Clones were read by immunoSEQ multiplex PCR, and TCRdb kept only the in-frame ones, dropping some. The sample includes 35,000 to 45,000 clones, 85% to 95% seen only once; the top ten take 1.5% to 2%. J was trimmed by 4 bases and V by 5 bases; bases with no gene match: 12. Germline V gene sequence: CDR1 SGHVS, CDR2 FNYEAQ. There are 17 residues in the CDR3. This clonotype was obtained from a man aged 35 to 55 with chronic myeloid leukemia. Some clones in this sample may be carry-over from other donors' samples. Source: peripheral blood mononuclear cells, taken before stem cell transplant. The V gene is TRBV7-6, the J gene TRBJ1-2, with 11 bases fitting TRBD1. Written as DNA, the CDR3 is TGTGCCAGCAGCCTCTCTCCGGGACAGGGGGTTAGCTATGGCTACACCTTC. The encoded protein is CASSLSPGQGVSYGYTF.